This entry features one T cell receptor (beta chain) sequence. It lacks a known antigen. No much larger clonotype is one base removed from it; base qualities were not supplied. The CDR3 regions of human TCRbeta chains were subjected to immunosequencing. Concerning the study's data processing: TCRs in the repertoires were compared against a reference library of SARS-CoV-2-specific TCRs that had been generated with the MIRA antigen-specificity platform. Breadth was defined as the fraction of unique TCRs that were SARS-CoV-2-associated, and depth was defined as the fraction of total T cells that were SARS-CoV-2-associated. Using the MIRA data, each spike-specific TCR was assigned both to the spike region to which the TCR was reactive and to a CD4 or CD8 class. Log10-transformed breadth and depth values were compared by one-way ANOVA with Sidak's multiple comparisons tests. What TCRdb holds here is the immuneACCESS table cut down to in-frame rearrangements. Part of the clones is not present; checked against another copy, under half of the missing clones reflect an unresolved V gene, and the others are unexplained. V and J calls and clone size follow that table, whereas D and trimming were derived from the DNA. A total of 100,000 to 150,000 clones appear in this sample, around nine tenths of them only once. Clones ranked in the top ten supply about 1.1% of the sample.

In the paper's terms, the time point label means: about 28 days (+/-7) after the second vaccine dose. AZD1222 recipients given second doses at about 4 weeks or at about 12 weeks were pooled, since spike-specific TCR depth and breadth were not found to differ between the two schedules. The vaccinee samples were drawn from two UK trials, COV001 and COV002, one of which was a single-blind randomized controlled phase 2/3 trial testing AZD1222 (ChAdOx1 nCoV-19) in healthy adults. For TCRbeta chain sequencing, PBMC samples were collected from trial participants at day 0 and at day 28 after the second dose. Relative to germline, V is missing 4 bases and J is missing 11 bases, with 8 bases of the junction outside any gene match. Looking up the germline V gene (reference sequence) yields CDR1 LGHDT and CDR2 YNNKEL. From the cysteine through the phenylalanine, the CDR3 covers 14 amino acids. Kept here is only the CDR3 DNA, which spans 42 bases and is read in frame from base 1.

These data are taken from a study of T cell responses to AZD1222 COVID-19 vaccine (dated by TCRdb to 2020 to 2022). For context, the study as a whole: TCR sequencing covered over 230 trial participants: 200 to 220 given two doses of AZD1222 and some 25 given two doses of MenACWY control vaccine. Trial participants were enrolled into age subgroups of 18-55, 56-69 and 70-plus years, which contained about 150, 28 and 57 TCR-sequenced participants, respectively.

Broader findings and caveats from the paper: Epitopes outside the regions mutated in the B.1.351 and B.1.1.7 variants were reportedly recognized by nearly half of the unique spike-specific TCRs. Conclusions about previously exposed vaccinees are limited because only five or six AZD1222 recipients were SARS-CoV-2 seropositive at baseline. CD4 TCRs associated with the vaccine covered the entire spike protein, and the dominant responses were in regions 160-218 and 743-854. Because no day 14 peak-response samples were available, repertoires were characterized only after the peak T cell response. The 56-69-year group was small, and its depth increase did not reach significance, likely because of low power. Most participants were white British and females outnumbered males, and the authors suggested that clonal diversity may have been underestimated. After two AZD1222 doses, both the breadth and the depth of spike-specific TCRs were significantly higher than at day 0 and than in MenACWY recipients.

Sequencing used peripheral blood, obtained 28 days after the second AZD1222 dose. The rearranged segments are TRBV3-1 (or the pseudogene TRBV3-2) and TRBJ1-4; TRBD1 fits 9 bases in the junction. The source is an adult who received the AZD1222 COVID-19 vaccine. The CDR3 here reads CASSPGTGIGKLFF. The bases are TGTGCCAGCAGCCCCGGGACAGGGATCGGGAAACTGTTTTTT.